The 13 T cell receptor beta chains in this list originate from one sample, sequenced in a study of blood T cell repertoires in COVID-19. Clones were read by immunoSEQ multiplex PCR, and TCRdb kept only the in-frame ones, dropping some. The table shows hundreds of thousands of clones, with 65% to 90% occurring only once. Specimen: peripheral blood. The receptor set was obtained from a woman of 80 years or more with active or convalescent COVID-19.

This clone was counted between two and nine times. This chain joins TRBV24-1 and TRBJ2-7, with TRBD2 as a possible D gene (5 bases). Germline V gene sequence: CDR1 KGHDR, CDR2 SFDVKD. The germline V and J ends were trimmed by 4 bases and 5 bases, with 5 bases remaining between them. The CDR3 sequence is 11 residues long. As DNA, the CDR3 is TGTGCCACCAGTGACGGGGACGAGCAGTACTTC. This gives the protein CATSDGDEQYF.

This chain uses TRBV7-9 with TRBJ2-7; 7 nucleotides agree with TRBD1. Germline trimming cut 3 bases from V and 4 bases from J; bases unmatched to any gene: 3. This CDR3 spans 13 amino acids. The germline gives CDR1 SEHNR, CDR2 FQNEAQ (reference sequence). The CDR3 DNA sequence: TGTGCCAGCAGCTTCTCGGACAGGTACGAGCAGTACTTC. Protein sequence: CASSFSDRYEQYF.

The chain carries TRBV30 and TRBJ1-1; D possibly corresponds to TRBD1 (5 bases). Germline values: CDR1 GTSNPN, CDR2 SVGIG (reference sequence). This CDR3 spans 13 amino acids. V lost 3 bases, J lost 7 bases, and 15 bases lay in between. CDR3 in amino acids: CAWRVDRPYEAFF. The CDR3 nucleotides are TGTGCCTGGAGAGTCGACAGACCCTATGAAGCTTTCTTT.

This clone appeared once. This chain uses TRBV5-1 with TRBJ2-1, with 10 nucleotides matching TRBD2. The germline gives CDR1 SGHRS, CDR2 YFSETQ. The V segment lost 0 bases and the J segment 9 bases; nucleotides outside the gene matches: 9. This CDR3 has 16 amino acids. CDR3 DNA: TGCGCCAGCAGCTTGGATAGCGGGAGGATCCCCACTGAGCAGTTCTTC. Translating it yields CASSLDSGRIPTEQFF.

V and J are TRBV15 and TRBJ1-2; D may be TRBD1 (5 bases). Germline V gene data show CDR1 as LNHNV and CDR2 as YYDKDF (reference sequence). V lost 0 bases and J lost 4, with 9 bases in between. The CDR3 has 14 residues. The CDR3 is CATSRDQGPYGYTF. Here the CDR3 DNA reads TGTGCCACCAGCAGAGATCAGGGCCCCTATGGCTACACCTTC.

The V gene is TRBV6-2 or TRBV6-3, the J gene TRBJ2-2; D unresolved. The CDR3 has 14 amino acids. V was trimmed by 4 bases and J by 5 bases, leaving 11 bases between them. Germline CDR1 is MNHEY and CDR2 is SVGEGT. CDR3 region: CASSSRGLTGELFF. CDR3 coding DNA: TGTGCCAGCAGTTCGCGCGGTTTAACCGGGGAGCTGTTTTTT.

To note about this clone: Other nucleotide sequences from this sample produce the same CDR3. The genes are TRBV9 and TRBJ2-3; 12 bases are shared with TRBD2. CDR1 is SGDLS, CDR2 YYNGEE, per germline. The CDR3 is 16 amino acids. The V and J ends lost 2 bases and 3 bases, in that order; junction bases with no gene match: 4. The CDR3 DNA reads TGTGCCAGCAGCGTCGGACTAGCGGGAATAACAGATACGCAGTATTTT. Residues: CASSVGLAGITDTQYF.

The rearrangement joins TRBV28 to TRBJ1-1, with D uncertain. With 5 bases removed from V and 6 bases from J, the gap between germline ends came to 16 bases. Germline loops: CDR1 MDHEN, CDR2 SYDVKM. CDR3 length: 14 residues. In DNA, the CDR3 is TGTGCCAGCAGTGCCGTGGGAGGTGTCGCTGAAGCTTTCTTT. The encoded protein is CASSAVGGVAEAFF.

This clone was observed once. This chain connects TRBV9 to TRBJ2-6, with 7 bases identical to TRBD1. In germline, CDR1 is SGDLS, CDR2 YYNGEE. The CDR3 is 17 amino acids. The junction had 4 bases not matched to a gene; V was cut back by 0 bases and J by 1 base. Here the CDR3 DNA reads TGTGCCAGCAGCGTAGAGGGACAGATTTCTGGGGCCAACGTCCTGACTTTC. Its protein product is CASSVEGQISGANVLTF.

The rearrangement joins TRBV2 to TRBJ2-7, with TRBD2 identical over 12 bases. V gave up 5 bases and J gave up 4 bases; unmatched junction bases: 6. This CDR3 spans 15 amino acids. Germline-derived CDR1 and CDR2 are SNHLY and FYNNEI. This CDR3 reads CASSLTSGSGYEQYF. The CDR3 DNA reads as TGTGCCAGCAGTTTGACTAGCGGGAGTGGTTACGAGCAGTACTTC.

V and J are TRBV5-1 and TRBJ1-3; D is ambiguous. Trimming left V 0 bases short and J 10 bases short, with 8 bases between. The germline gives CDR1 SGHRS, CDR2 YFSETQ. The CDR3 extends over 12 amino acids. The CDR3 spells CASSLGGRTIYF. The CDR3 DNA sequence: TGCGCCAGCAGCTTGGGAGGAAGGACCATATATTTT. Variable domain in full (rest from reference TRBV5-1 and TRBJ1-3): KAGVTQTPRYLIKTRGQQVTLSCSPISGHRSVSWYQQTPGQGLQFLFEYFSETQRNKGNFPGRFSGRQFSNSRSEMNVSTLELGDSALYLCASSLGGRTIYFGEGSWLTVV.

V is TRBV28 and J is TRBJ1-2; 10 bases are a match to TRBD1. The CDR3 sequence is 15 residues long. Germline CDR1 is MDHEN and CDR2 is SYDVKM. With V trimmed by 4 bases and J by 7 bases, 9 bases remained unmatched. CDR3 loop: CASSSNSDRGTGYTF. DNA of the CDR3: TGTGCCAGCAGTTCAAATTCGGACAGGGGGACTGGCTACACCTTC.

The V call is TRBV30, the J call TRBJ1-6; D remains ambiguous. From germline, CDR1 is GTSNPN and CDR2 SVGIG (reference sequence). The V end lost 4 bases, the J end lost 6 bases, and 10 bases lay between the germline ends. This CDR3 contains 13 residues. CDR3 coding DNA: TGTGCCTGGAAAGTTGGCGGTAATTCACCCCTCCACTTT. Translated, it gives CAWKVGGNSPLHF.